This T cell receptor (beta chain) was recorded in a study of metastatic and nonmetastatic thyroid tumors. Background on the study: Across blood and tumor or nodule tissue, repertoires from malignant and benign thyroid patients were compared with one another. Study observations and caveats: The study reportedly found significantly higher TCR beta diversity in malignant thyroid tumors than benign nodules, in blood and tumor.

All patients reached thyroid surgery having received no treatment beforehand. Original methodology: CDR3 was compared across clinicopathological groups, and the resulting differences were used to build a distant-metastasis classifier for papillary thyroid cancer. TCRdb re-called clones from the PCR reads using MiXCR. These V and J calls are TCRdb output, not the study's own analysis. The table records around 20,000 clones, approximately 22% of them present only once. Trimming took off 6 bases at V and 6 bases at J, with 22 bases between the two ends. The CDR3 is 15 amino acids. Germline V lookup: CDR1 SGHKS, CDR2 YYEKEE (reference sequence). Relative to its sample, this clone is medium-sized. Its antigen is as yet unknown.

What was sequenced was adjacent normal tissue. The sequence was collected from a female donor with papillary thyroid cancer or a benign thyroid nodule (not recorded which). Some clones in this sample may be carry-over from other donors' samples. The J gene is TRBJ2-7, the V gene TRBV5-5; D is possibly TRBD1 or TRBD2 (6 bases each). CDR3 sequence: CASTIGGQGASEQYF. CDR3 in DNA: TGTGCCAGCACCATAGGGGGGCAGGGAGCATCCGAGCAGTACTTC.